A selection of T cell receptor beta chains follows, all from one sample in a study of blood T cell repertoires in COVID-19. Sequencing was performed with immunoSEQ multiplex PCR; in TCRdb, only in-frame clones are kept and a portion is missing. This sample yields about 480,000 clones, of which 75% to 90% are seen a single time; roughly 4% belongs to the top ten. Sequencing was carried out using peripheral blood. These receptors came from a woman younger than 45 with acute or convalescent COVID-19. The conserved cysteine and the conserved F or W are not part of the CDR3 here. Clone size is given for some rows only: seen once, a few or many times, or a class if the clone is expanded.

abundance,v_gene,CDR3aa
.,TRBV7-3,ASSFSSGGADTQY
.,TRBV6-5,ASTYRGSTEAF
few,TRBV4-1,ASSQQIGDEKLF
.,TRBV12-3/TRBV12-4,ASSFTGTDTQY
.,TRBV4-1,ASSQGLRDRELGETQY
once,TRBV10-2,ASSETGKSYGYT
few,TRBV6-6,ASSYSGLVY
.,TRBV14,ASSPGQGPGGYT
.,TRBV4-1,ASSQARHGRDRGRSGTEAF
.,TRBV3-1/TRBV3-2,ASSSWTPGTEAF
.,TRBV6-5,ASSYRRNSPLH
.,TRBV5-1,ASSLGNAGLAGGIDTQY
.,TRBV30,AWSVPKLSNEKLF
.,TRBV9,ASSPFGTSTDTQY
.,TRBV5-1,ASSSPNYEQY